The present TCR beta chain was sequenced within a study of T-cell reconstitution after alpha-beta-depleted transplantation in children. The CDR3 consists of 16 residues. Trimming shortened V by 4 bases and J by 5 bases, and 20 bases separated the two germline ends. Germline CDR1 and CDR2: LNHNV and YYDKDF (reference sequence). This clonotype was observed at least ten times. Its cognate antigen is unknown. Broader study findings: Approximately two months post-transplant, alpha-beta T cells reportedly originated from several hundred expanded graft clones.

Library preparation (for TCRbeta) was performed with unique molecular identifiers. From the PCR reads, TCRdb called clonotypes with MiXCR, one entry per CDR3 protein. Counted here are around 700,000 distinct CDR3 sequences, approximately 14% occurring once; the ten biggest clones make up 0.79%. The sequence came from a girl aged 2-10 years with congenital amegakaryocytic thrombocytopenia, due to receive a stem cell transplant. The sample consisted of PBMCs, taken before TCRalphabeta/CD19-depleted stem cell transplant. This chain uses TRBV15 with TRBJ1-2; D ambiguous. This chain's CDR3 is CATSKIHGLEQYGYTF. CDR3 bases: TGTGCCACCAGCAAGATACATGGACTGGAGCAATATGGCTACACCTTC.